This section outlines one T cell receptor (beta chain) sequence together with its context. This sample was taken from a study of blood T cell repertoires in COVID-19. As for the study in general: Samples of COVID-19 (acute and convalescent) were obtained from the United States, Italy and Spain. T cells, B-cell-depleted T cells, or PBMCs provided the cDNA or gDNA that served as material.

This CDR3 contains 14 residues. With V trimmed by 3 bases and J by 5 bases, 9 bases remained unmatched. Germline CDR1 and CDR2: GTSNPN and SVGIG (reference sequence). Clones were read by immunoSEQ multiplex PCR, and TCRdb kept only the in-frame ones, dropping some. This sample carries approximately 120,000 clones, 84% of them seen once, and the ten largest clones take 9.5% to 15%. V and J are TRBV30 and TRBJ1-2, with TRBD1 matching 7 bases. The sequenced sample consisted of peripheral blood. The receptor's source is a human donor in a cohort sampled during active COVID-19. The CDR3 reads CAWRRAGGGYGYTF. The CDR3 bases are TGTGCCTGGAGGCGAGCAGGGGGTGGGTATGGCTACACCTTC.